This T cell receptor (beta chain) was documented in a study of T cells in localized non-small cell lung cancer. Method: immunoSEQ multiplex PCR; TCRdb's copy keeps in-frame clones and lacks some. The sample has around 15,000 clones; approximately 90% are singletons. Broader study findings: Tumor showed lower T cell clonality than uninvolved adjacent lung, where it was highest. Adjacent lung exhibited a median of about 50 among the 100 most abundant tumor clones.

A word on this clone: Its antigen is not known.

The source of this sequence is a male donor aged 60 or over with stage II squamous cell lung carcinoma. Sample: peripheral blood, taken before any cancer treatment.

CDR3 in DNA: TGTGCCAGCAGTGAAAGGGGGGGTTCTAATGAAAAACTGTTTTTT. Translated, it gives CASSERGGSNEKLFF. This chain connects TRBV6-1 to TRBJ1-4, with D perhaps TRBD1 (6 bases). Per the germline V gene, CDR1 is MNHNS and CDR2 is SASEGT. V shed 2 bases and J shed 3 bases, with 10 bases lying between them. The CDR3 spans 15 residues.